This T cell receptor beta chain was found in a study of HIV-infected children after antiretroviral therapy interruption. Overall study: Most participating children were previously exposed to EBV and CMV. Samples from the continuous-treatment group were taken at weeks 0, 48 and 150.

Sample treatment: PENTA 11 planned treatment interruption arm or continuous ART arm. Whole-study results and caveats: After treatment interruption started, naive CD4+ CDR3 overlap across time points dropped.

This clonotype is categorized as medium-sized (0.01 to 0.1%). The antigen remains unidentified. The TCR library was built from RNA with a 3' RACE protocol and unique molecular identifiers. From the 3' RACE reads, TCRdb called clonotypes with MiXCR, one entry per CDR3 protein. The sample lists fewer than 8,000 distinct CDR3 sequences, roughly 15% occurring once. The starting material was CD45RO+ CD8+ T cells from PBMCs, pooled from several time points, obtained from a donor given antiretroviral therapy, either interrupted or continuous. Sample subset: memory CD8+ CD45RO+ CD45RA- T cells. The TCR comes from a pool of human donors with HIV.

CDR3 region: CASSQEDRAPSYEQYF. The CDR3 DNA reads TGTGCCAGCAGCCAAGAGGACAGGGCCCCCTCCTACGAGCAGTACTTC. The chain couples TRBV4-2 to TRBJ2-7, with 8 bases that match TRBD1. This CDR3 comprises 16 residues. From germline, CDR1 is LGHNA and CDR2 YNFKEQ. J was trimmed by 0 bases and V by 0 bases; bases with no gene match: 4.